This T cell receptor beta chain was captured in a study of monozygotic twins with inflammatory bowel disease. Study results and caveats: IBD patients shared fewer clonotypes with other individuals than healthy twins, especially patients with disease activity signs.

About 3,200 ng of total RNA went into each TCR library. Eight cDNA synthesis reactions were run for every sample. Amplification used two nested PCRs: around 15 cycles, then eight to ten cycles, on TCRalpha/TCRbeta cDNA. TCRdb re-called the 5' RACE reads; one entry per CDR3 protein, DNA not given. Its clone listing holds 150,000 or so distinct CDR3 sequences. The length of the CDR3 is 15 residues. Details on this clonotype: The antigen remains unidentified.

This TCR came from a human donor with ulcerative colitis or Crohn's disease, or a healthy co-twin of an affected twin (not recorded which). Sequencing was performed on blood. The rearrangement joins TRBV12-3 or TRBV12-4 to TRBJ2-3; with no DNA, the TCRdb D assignment of TRBD2 cannot be verified. Here the CDR3 reads CASSFLAASTDTQYF.